Only a few counts were recorded for the clone carrying this T cell receptor (beta chain). Its target is not known. These data originate in a study of T-cell reconstitution after alpha-beta-depleted transplantation in children. Study results and limitations: At day 60, the high TCRbeta diversity found in some patients originated from recipient T cells and thymic progenitors that had survived. Approximately two months post-transplant, alpha-beta T cells reportedly originated from several hundred expanded graft clones. T-cell counts and diversity at one year post-transplant came mainly from newly produced T cells.

This sample's TCRbeta library carried unique molecular identifier barcodes. TCRdb re-called the PCR reads with MiXCR, one entry per CDR3 protein. The table has about 510,000 distinct CDR3 sequences, roughly an eighth seen once. The input for sequencing was PBMCs, mostly from graft donor cells, taken 180 days after TCRalphabeta/CD19-depleted stem cell transplant. The receptor was isolated from a female patient between 2 and 15 years old who had a stem cell transplant for aplastic anemia, so the T cells may come from the graft donor.

The DNA for the CDR3 is TGTGCCAGCTCACCTGCCCAGCGGGAGGAAAATGAGCAGTTCTTC. It encodes CASSPAQREENEQFF. The chain couples TRBV18 to TRBJ2-1; TRBD2 agrees at 9 bases. The ends lost 3 bases at V and 7 bases at J; junction bases unmatched: 7. The CDR3 length is 15 residues. The germline V gene has CDR1 KGHSH and CDR2 LQKENI. The variable domain in full, completed from reference TRBV18 and TRBJ2-1, reads NAGVMQNPRHLVRRRGQEARLRCSPMKGHSHVYWYRQLPEEGLKFMVYLQKENIIDESGMPKERFSAEFPKEGPSILRIQQVVRGDSAAYFCASSPAQREENEQFFGPGTRLTVL.